A selection of T cell receptor beta chains follows, all from one sample in a study of OX40 agonist ivuxolimab in advanced cancers. Method: immunoSEQ multiplex PCR; TCRdb's copy keeps in-frame clones and lacks some. The sample contains fewer than 85,000 clones, approximately 86% of which appear only once. The sequencing here drew on CD4+ or CD8+ T cells sorted from blood, taken in a trial of the OX40 agonist ivuxolimab. All receptors come from an adult with an advanced solid tumor such as melanoma, head and neck, liver or kidney cancer. The CDR3 runs from the conserved cysteine through the conserved F or W. The D gene is left open where the match is weak. Size is stated for part of the rows, as once, few or many counts, or as a class when the clone is expanded.

clone size | D gene | J gene | V gene | CDR3 DNA | CDR3 protein
- | - | TRBJ2-7 | TRBV19 | TGTGCCAGTAGTATGATGGGGTCCTACGAGCAGTACTTC | CASSMMGSYEQYF
- | - | TRBJ2-1 | TRBV10-3 | TGTGCCATCAGTCCAACCGGGACCAGGGGCAATGAGCAGTTCTTC | CAISPTGTRGNEQFF
- | - | TRBJ2-1 | TRBV7-3 | TGTGCCAGCAGCGTTAGTGGGAATGAGCAGTTCTTC | CASSVSGNEQFF
- | TRBD2 | TRBJ2-1 | TRBV19 | TGTGCCAGTAGTAAGACGACTAGCGGGAGGGATGAGCAGTTCTTC | CASSKTTSGRDEQFF
- | - | TRBJ2-1 | TRBV28 | TGTGCCAGCAGAAAATGGGCGGGCGGATGGGGATCGAGATCCTACAATGAGCAGTTCTTC | CASRKWAGGWGSRSYNEQFF
- | - | TRBJ2-2 | TRBV6-1 | TGTGCCAGCAGGTCGGGGGAGGCAAACACCGGGGAGCTGTTTTTT | CASRSGEANTGELFF
- | TRBD2 | TRBJ2-7 | TRBV9 | TGTGCCAGCAGCGTAGCGGTTAGCGGGATCTACGAGCAGTACTTC | CASSVAVSGIYEQYF
- | - | TRBJ2-1 | TRBV2 | TGTGCCAGCAGTGAGACACAGGGGAGGGACCGGGGTGAGCAGTTCTTC | CASSETQGRDRGEQFF
- | - | TRBJ1-2 | TRBV28 | TGTGCCAGCAGTTTAGCCCTCGGGGTGGCTAACTATGGCTACACCTTC | CASSLALGVANYGYTF
- | TRBD2 | TRBJ2-2 | TRBV4-1 | TGCGCCAGCAGCCAAGGCGGGCTAGCGGAGCCCACCGGGGAGCTGTTTTTT | CASSQGGLAEPTGELFF
- | TRBD1 | TRBJ1-1 | TRBV30 | TGTGCCTGGAGTAGGACAGGGGGCCGGACTGAAGCTTTCTTT | CAWSRTGGRTEAFF
- | - | TRBJ1-5 | TRBV7-9 | TGTGCCAGCAGCTACCCTGGGGGGCCCCAGCATTTT | CASSYPGGPQHF
once | - | TRBJ1-3 | TRBV2 | TGTGCCAGCACCTTCCAGGGGAACACCATATATTTT | CASTFQGNTIYF
once | - | TRBJ2-7 | TRBV5-4 | TGTGCCAGCAGACCCGACGGGAGAAGCTCCTACGAGCAGTACTTC | CASRPDGRSSYEQYF
- | - | TRBJ2-3 | TRBV28 | TGTGCCAGCAGATACACAGATACGCAGTATTTT | CASRYTDTQYF
- | - | TRBJ1-3 | TRBV15 | TGTGCCACCAGCAGGGGGTCGGTAGCCAGAAACACCATATATTTT | CATSRGSVARNTIYF
- | TRBD1 | TRBJ2-1 | TRBV4-1 | TGCGCCAGCAGGGGGACAGGGAGGAATGAGCAGTTCTTC | CASRGTGRNEQFF
- | - | TRBJ2-3 | TRBV27 | TGTGCCAGCAGTGCCACAGATACGCAGTATTTT | CASSATDTQYF
once | - | TRBJ1-2 | TRBV6-5 | TGTGCCAGCAAGTTAGGGGAGTTTGGGAACTATGGCTACACCTTC | CASKLGEFGNYGYTF
once | TRBD1 | TRBJ1-1 | TRBV9 | TGTGCCAGCAGCGTAGGGACAGGGGCAAACGTCGAAGCTTTCTTT | CASSVGTGANVEAFF
- | TRBD2 | TRBJ2-1 | TRBV18 | TGTGCCAGCTCACCGGGGGGGAGCTCCTACAATGAGCAGTTCTTC | CASSPGGSSYNEQFF
- | - | TRBJ2-1 | TRBV30 | TGTGCCTGGAGTACAAACAATGAGCAGTTCTTC | CAWSTNNEQFF
once | TRBD1 | TRBJ1-2 | TRBV6-6 | TGTGCCAGCAGAACCGGGACAGGGGGCGACTATGGCTACACCTTC | CASRTGTGGDYGYTF
- | - | TRBJ2-5 | TRBV27 | TGTGCCAGCAGTTTAAGCCGCGATGGGCAAGAGACCCAGTACTTC | CASSLSRDGQETQYF
- | - | TRBJ1-5 | TRBV14 | TGTGCCAGCAGCCATCGGCTTGGCGGTAATCAGCCCCAGCATTTT | CASSHRLGGNQPQHF
- | TRBD1 | TRBJ2-7 | TRBV6-6 | TGTGCCAGCATCAGCCTGACAGGGCCCCTGGGGGAGCAGTACTTC | CASISLTGPLGEQYF
- | - | TRBJ2-7 | TRBV10-3 | TGTGCCATCAGCCCCTCGGACAATTACGAGCAGTACTTC | CAISPSDNYEQYF
- | - | TRBJ1-5 | TRBV6-1 | TGTGCCAGCAGTGGTCCAAGAGAGCAACAGCCCCAGCATTTT | CASSGPREQQPQHF
- | TRBD2 | TRBJ2-1 | TRBV4-2 | TGTGCCAGCAGCCAAGATCCTCGCGGGAGGGCCAGGGATGAGCAGTTCTTC | CASSQDPRGRARDEQFF
- | - | TRBJ2-1 | TRBV19 | TGTGCCAGTAGTTCTAGGGGGGGGGTCACTATCAATGAGCAGTTCTTC | CASSSRGGVTINEQFF
- | TRBD1 | TRBJ1-6 | TRBV28 | TGTGCCAGCAGTCAGGCCGGGACAGGGAGGTCACCCCTCCACTTT | CASSQAGTGRSPLHF
- | - | TRBJ2-7 | TRBV7-2 | TGTGCCAGCAGCTCAGGCGGCTCTCTTTTTTACGAGCAGTACTTC | CASSSGGSLFYEQYF
- | TRBD1 | TRBJ1-1 | TRBV7-9 | TGTGCCAGCAGCACGGGACAGATTAGAGCTTTCTTT | CASSTGQIRAFF